The clone carrying this T cell receptor (beta chain) was found a few times. No antigen is known for it. This entry comes from a study of blood T cells in healthy people across ages. Study-wide points: The unsorted PBMCs prevented any conclusive comparison of naive versus antigen-experienced cells.

V shed 9 bases and J shed 3 bases, with 11 bases lying between them. The V gene's germline CDR1 is ENHRY and CDR2 SYGVKD. CDR3 size: 13 residues. Through a sample-barcoded 5' primer and a J-beta primer mix, a second PCR was run for roughly 7 to 11 cycles. MiXCR was run by TCRdb on the 5' RACE reads, yielding one entry per CDR3 protein. The sample gives roughly 1,000,000 distinct CDR3 sequences, roughly 24% of which show up once; approximately 0.75% is in the top ten. These records were also assigned to another study, of T cells of mothers and their children. That work contributes: Each donor was one of three healthy Caucasian mothers or one of their six children.

The receptor was derived from a girl aged 2 to 10 in good health. The sample comprised blood. This chain links TRBV10-3 with TRBJ2-2; weak D call: TRBD1 (5 bases). CDR3 DNA: TGTGCCATAAAGATGACAGACACCGGGGAGCTGTTTTTT. Its translation: CAIKMTDTGELFF.